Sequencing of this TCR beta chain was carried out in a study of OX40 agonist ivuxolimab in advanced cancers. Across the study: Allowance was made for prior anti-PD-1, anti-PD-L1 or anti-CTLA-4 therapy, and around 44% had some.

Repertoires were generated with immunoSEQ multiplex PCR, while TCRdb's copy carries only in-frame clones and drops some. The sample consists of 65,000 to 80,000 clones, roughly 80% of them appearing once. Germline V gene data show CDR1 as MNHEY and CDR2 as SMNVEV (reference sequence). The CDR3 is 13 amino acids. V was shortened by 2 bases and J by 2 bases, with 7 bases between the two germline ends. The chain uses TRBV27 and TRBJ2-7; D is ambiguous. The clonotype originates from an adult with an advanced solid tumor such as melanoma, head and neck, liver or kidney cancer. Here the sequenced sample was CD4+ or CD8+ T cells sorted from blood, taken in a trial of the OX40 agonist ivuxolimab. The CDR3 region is CASSLGPTYEQYV. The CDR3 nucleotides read TGTGCCAGCAGTTTAGGTCCCACCTACGAGCAGTACGTC.